This T cell receptor beta chain was recovered during a study of shared clonotypes between healthy human individuals (dated by TCRdb to the early 2020s). As for the study more broadly: A few men and a couple of women, aged 18 to 49 years, made up the cohort. For each donor, three plates each were used for CD4 naive and CD4 memory, two plates were used for CD8 naive, and one plate was used for CD8 memory. To estimate repertoire size and how much clonotype sharing occurs between individuals, the study deeply sequenced the blood TCR repertoires of five healthy adults. Leukapheresis yielded between about 0.85 and 9 billion PBMCs per donor. Libraries were prepared and TCR repertoires were sequenced by different laboratories using diverse techniques, in order to increase sequencing depth and limit assay-specific biases. General findings and caveats noted by the study authors: Based on pairwise subsampling, the degree of clonotype sharing among donors was expected to be affected by sequencing depth. Even with the large sequencing depth, rarefaction of the sorted-subset datasets indicated that sequencing was incomplete. Sampling was restricted to blood, and TCR repertoires in tissues likely differ from the TCR repertoires found in blood. Across several donors, approximately 5% of naive CD4, more than 3% of naive CD8, 2% to 2.5% of memory CD4, and about 0.4% of memory CD8 clonotypes were shared. Compared with non-shared clonotypes, clonotypes shared by all four sorted-subset donors had higher generation probabilities. Larger estimated clonotype richness was generally found for naive subsets than for memory subsets. The small number of donors limited the genetic and exposure-history diversity represented.

Using the deep immunoSEQ assay, TCR CDR3 regions were amplified from genomic DNA by multiplex PCR. Genomic DNA extracted from each cell subset was distributed evenly over all wells of several immunoSEQ 96-well plates, and each plate served as one replicate. For sorted subsets, each replicate PCR was loaded with around 220 ng genomic DNA, equivalent to approximately 33,000 T cell genomes. Purified libraries were quantified with a Qubit 3.0 fluorometer, sized on a Bioanalyzer 2100, and re-quantified with the KAPA Library Quantification kit. Every immunoSEQ 96-well plate was sequenced on a dedicated single-read 150-cycle Illumina NextSeq 550 flow cell. As for the authors' bioinformatics: Because only junctional sequences without quality scores were contained in the immunoSEQ output, filtering matching that applied to full-length reads could not be performed. To assign V/J genes and CDR3, sequences were annotated against IMGT germline references using PyIR, a Python wrapper for IgBLAST v1.9. Reads were removed for weak V/J assignments (E-value above 1e-6), missing CDR3, stop codons, out-of-frame junctions, or ambiguous translated residues. A V3J clonotype was defined by an identical inferred V gene, J gene, and CDR3 amino acid sequence. Percentage overlap between repertoires was computed as shared unique clonotypes divided by the size of the smaller repertoire. Richness of each repertoire was evaluated using RTK rarefaction, the Chao1 estimator, and Recon v2.1 estimates of unobserved clonotypes. OLGA was used to compute generation probabilities for all TCRbeta clonotypes that the gDNA method yielded from four donors. The source is immuneACCESS, and TCRdb retained only in-frame sequences with V and J called. Part of the clones is not carried over; for the studies checked, unresolved V genes explain less than half of this, and the remainder is unexplained. Clone size and the V and J calls come from that table; the DNA yielded D and trimming. Recorded for this sample are millions of clones; over 85% of them occurred a single time. About 1.1% of the sample is taken by the ten largest.

The germline V gene specifies MNHNS as CDR1 and SASEGT as CDR2. V loses 4 bases at its end and J loses 5 bases; junction bases beyond the gene matches: 16. The CDR3, from cysteine to phenylalanine, totals 17 residues. The only DNA kept is the CDR3, 51 bases in frame from the first base. This clone was seen a single time. It has no known antigen specificity. No base qualities exist here, and no much larger clone lies one base off it. For the CD8 naive samples, CD45RO-negative cells were positively selected for CCR7, yielding a CD45RA+CCR7+ population from which TemRA cells were excluded. The donors were healthy, HIV-negative adults who had no recently reported acute infections or vaccinations. Every donor was a Caucasian adult residing in Nashville, Tennessee, USA. Blood was collected by leukapheresis, and PBMCs were isolated by Ficoll-Histopaque density gradient centrifugation and then cryopreserved in liquid nitrogen vapor phase. Purity and quantity of every magnetically sorted T cell population were checked by analytical flow cytometry. From each sorted fraction, genomic DNA was isolated and quantified by UV absorbance on a Nanodrop 2000c.

The rearranged chain carries TRBV6-1 and TRBJ2-7; TRBD2 lines up with 8 middle nucleotides. Sample: naive CD8+ T cells sorted from blood. The cell subset or site label for this specimen denotes: CD45RA+CCR7+. This clonotype originated in a man aged 18 to 30 in good health. The CDR3 region: CASSGRRGGGGYDEQYF. The DNA reads TGTGCCAGCAGTGGAAGGAGAGGCGGCGGGGGGTATGACGAGCAGTACTTC.